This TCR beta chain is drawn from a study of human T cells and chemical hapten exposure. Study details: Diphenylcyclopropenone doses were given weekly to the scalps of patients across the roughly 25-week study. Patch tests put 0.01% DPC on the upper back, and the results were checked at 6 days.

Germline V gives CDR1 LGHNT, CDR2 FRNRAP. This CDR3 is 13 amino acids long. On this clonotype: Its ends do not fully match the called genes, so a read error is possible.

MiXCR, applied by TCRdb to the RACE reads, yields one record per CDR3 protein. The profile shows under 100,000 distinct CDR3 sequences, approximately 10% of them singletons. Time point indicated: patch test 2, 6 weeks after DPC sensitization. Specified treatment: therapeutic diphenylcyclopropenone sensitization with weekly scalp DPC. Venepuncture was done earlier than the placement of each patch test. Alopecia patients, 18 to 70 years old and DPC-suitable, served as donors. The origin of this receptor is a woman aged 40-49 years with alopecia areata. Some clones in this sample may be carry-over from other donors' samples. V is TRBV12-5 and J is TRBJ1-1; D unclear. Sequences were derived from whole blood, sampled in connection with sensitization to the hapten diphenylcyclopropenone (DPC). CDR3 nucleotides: TGTGCTAGTGGTTTGTTTCTGAACACTGTAGCTTTCTTT. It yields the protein CASGLFLNTVAFF.